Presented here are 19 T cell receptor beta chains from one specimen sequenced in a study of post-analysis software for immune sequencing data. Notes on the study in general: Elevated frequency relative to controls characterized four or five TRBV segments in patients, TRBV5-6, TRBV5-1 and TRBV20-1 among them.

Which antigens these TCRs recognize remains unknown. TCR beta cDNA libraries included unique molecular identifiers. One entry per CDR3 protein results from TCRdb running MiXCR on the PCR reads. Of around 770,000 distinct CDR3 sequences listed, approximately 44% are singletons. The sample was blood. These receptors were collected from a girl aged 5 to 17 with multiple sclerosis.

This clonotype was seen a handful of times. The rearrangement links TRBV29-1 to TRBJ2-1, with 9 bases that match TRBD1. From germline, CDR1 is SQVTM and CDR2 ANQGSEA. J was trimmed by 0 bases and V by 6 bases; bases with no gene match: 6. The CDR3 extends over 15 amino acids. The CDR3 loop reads CSVTGQGSSYNEQFF. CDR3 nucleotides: TGCAGCGTCACAGGACAGGGGAGCTCCTACAATGAGCAGTTCTTC.

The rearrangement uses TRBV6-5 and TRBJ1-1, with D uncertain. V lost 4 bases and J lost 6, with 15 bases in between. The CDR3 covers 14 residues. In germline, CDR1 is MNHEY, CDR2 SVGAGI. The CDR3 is CASSSRAESPEAFF. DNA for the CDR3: TGTGCCAGCAGTTCTAGGGCGGAGAGTCCTGAAGCTTTCTTT.

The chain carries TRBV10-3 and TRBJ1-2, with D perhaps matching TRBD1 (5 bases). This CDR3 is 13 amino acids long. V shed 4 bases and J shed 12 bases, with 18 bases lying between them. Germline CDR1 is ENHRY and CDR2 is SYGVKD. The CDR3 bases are TGTGCCATCAGTGTAGGGGCAGGATATGAGAACACCTTC. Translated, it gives CAISVGAGYENTF.

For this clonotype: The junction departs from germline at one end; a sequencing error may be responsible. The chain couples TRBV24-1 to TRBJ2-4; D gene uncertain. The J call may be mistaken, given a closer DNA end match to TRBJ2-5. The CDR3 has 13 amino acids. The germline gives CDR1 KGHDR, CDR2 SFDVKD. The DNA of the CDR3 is TGTGCCACCGGTGATTTATCGGGAGAGACCCAGTACTTC. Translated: CATGDLSGETQYF.

In DNA form, the CDR3 reads TGTGCCAGCAGCCAACGGGCTAGCGGGTACTCCTACAATGAGCAGTTCTTC. Its translation is CASSQRASGYSYNEQFF. The gene calls are TRBV16 and TRBJ2-1; TRBD2 agrees at 8 bases. Trimming cost V 2 bases and J 0 bases; bases outside gene matches: 6. This CDR3 region has 17 residues. Per the germline V gene, CDR1 is KGHSY and CDR2 is FQNENV.

The CDR3 loop is CSVEVTGCYGYTF. CDR3 DNA sequence: TGCAGCGTTGAAGTTACAGGCTGCTATGGCTACACCTTC. The genes are TRBV29-1 and TRBJ1-2; D is perhaps TRBD1 (5 bases). The germline V gene has CDR1 SQVTM and CDR2 ANQGSEA. Trimming stripped 1 base from V and 4 bases from J, with 10 bases between. The CDR3 contains 13 residues.

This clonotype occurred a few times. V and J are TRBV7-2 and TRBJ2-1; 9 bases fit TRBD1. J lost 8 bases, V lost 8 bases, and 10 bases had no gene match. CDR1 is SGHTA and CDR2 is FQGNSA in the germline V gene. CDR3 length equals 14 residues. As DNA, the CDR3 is TGTGCCAGCGGAAAGGACAGGGGCGCCTATGAGCAGTTCTTC. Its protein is CASGKDRGAYEQFF.

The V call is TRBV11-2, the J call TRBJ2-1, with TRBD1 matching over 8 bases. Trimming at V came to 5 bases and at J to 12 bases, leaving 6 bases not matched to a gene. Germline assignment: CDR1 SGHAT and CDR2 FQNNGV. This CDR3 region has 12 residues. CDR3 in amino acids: CASSIRDRRQFF. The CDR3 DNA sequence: TGTGCCAGCAGCATAAGGGACAGGCGGCAGTTCTTC.

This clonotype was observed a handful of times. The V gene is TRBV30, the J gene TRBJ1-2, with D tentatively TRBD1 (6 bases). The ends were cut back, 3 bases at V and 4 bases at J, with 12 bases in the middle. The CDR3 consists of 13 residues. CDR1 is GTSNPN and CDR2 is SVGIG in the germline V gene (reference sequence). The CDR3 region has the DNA TGTGCCTGGAGCGAACAGGGTGGCTATGGCTACACCTTC. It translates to CAWSEQGGYGYTF.

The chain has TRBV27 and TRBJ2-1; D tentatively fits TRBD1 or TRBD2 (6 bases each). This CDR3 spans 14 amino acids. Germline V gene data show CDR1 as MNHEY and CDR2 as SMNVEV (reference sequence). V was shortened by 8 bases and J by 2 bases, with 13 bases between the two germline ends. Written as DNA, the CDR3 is TGTGCCAGCGCAAAGGGGGGACCCTACAATGAGCAGTTCTTC. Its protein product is CASAKGGPYNEQFF.

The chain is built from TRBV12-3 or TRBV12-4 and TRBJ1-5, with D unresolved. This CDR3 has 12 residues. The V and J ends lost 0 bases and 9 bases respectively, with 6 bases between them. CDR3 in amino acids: CASSLADGPQHF. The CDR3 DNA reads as TGTGCCAGCAGTTTAGCCGATGGGCCCCAGCATTTT.

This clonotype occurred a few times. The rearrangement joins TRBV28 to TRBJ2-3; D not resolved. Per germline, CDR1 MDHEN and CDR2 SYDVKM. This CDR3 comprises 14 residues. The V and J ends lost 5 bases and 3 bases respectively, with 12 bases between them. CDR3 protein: CASSPPVRTDTQYF. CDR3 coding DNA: TGTGCCAGCAGTCCTCCGGTTCGTACAGATACGCAGTATTTT.

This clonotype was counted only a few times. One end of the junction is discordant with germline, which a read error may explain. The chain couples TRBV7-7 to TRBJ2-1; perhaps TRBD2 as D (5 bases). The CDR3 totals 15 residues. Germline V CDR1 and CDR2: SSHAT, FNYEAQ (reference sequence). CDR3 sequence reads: CASSAGIRSYNEQFF. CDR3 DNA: TGTGCTAGCAGCGCCGGGATTCGCTCCTACAATGAGCAGTTCTTC.

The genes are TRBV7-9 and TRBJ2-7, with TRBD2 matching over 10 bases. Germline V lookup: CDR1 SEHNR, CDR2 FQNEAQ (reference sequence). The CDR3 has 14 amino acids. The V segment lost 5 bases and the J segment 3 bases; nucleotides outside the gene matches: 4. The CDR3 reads CASSETSGYYEQYF. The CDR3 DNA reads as TGTGCCAGCAGCGAGACTAGCGGGTACTACGAGCAGTACTTC.

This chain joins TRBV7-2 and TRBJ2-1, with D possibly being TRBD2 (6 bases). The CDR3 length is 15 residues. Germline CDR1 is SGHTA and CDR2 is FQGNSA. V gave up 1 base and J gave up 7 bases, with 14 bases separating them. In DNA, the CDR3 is TGTGCCAGCAGCTTAGGGGCTAGCGCCCTAAATGAGCAGTTCTTC. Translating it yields CASSLGASALNEQFF. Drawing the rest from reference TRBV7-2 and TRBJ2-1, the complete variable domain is GAGVSQSPSNKVTEKGKDVELRCDPISGHTALYWYRQSLGQGLEFLIYFQGNSAPDKSGLPSDRFSAERTGGSVSTLTIQRTQQEDSAVYLCASSLGASALNEQFFGPGTRLTVL.

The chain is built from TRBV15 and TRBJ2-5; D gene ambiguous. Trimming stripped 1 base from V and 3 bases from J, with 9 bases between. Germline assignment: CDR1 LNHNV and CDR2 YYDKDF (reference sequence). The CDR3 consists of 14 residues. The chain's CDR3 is CATSRGDPEETQYF. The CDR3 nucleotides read TGTGCCACCAGCAGAGGCGACCCTGAAGAGACCCAGTACTTC.

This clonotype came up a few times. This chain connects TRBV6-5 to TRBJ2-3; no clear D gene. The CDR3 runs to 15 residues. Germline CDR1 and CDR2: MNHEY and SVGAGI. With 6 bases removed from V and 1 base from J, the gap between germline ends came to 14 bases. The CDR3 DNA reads TGTGCCAGCAGCTTCGTTCCATTGGGCACAGATACGCAGTATTTT. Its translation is CASSFVPLGTDTQYF.

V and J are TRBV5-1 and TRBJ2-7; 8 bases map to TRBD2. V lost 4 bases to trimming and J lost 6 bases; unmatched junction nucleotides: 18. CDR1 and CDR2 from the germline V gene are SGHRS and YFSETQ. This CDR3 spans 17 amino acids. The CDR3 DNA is TGCGCCAGCAGCCCCGGGGTAGCGGGATGGTTATTGGGCGAGCAGTACTTC. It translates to CASSPGVAGWLLGEQYF.

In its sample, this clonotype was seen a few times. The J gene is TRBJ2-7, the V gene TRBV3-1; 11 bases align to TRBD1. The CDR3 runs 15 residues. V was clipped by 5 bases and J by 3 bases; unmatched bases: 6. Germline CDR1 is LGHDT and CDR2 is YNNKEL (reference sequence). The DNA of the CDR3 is TGTGCCAGCAGCTGGGCAGGGACAGGGGGCTACGAGCAGTACTTC. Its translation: CASSWAGTGGYEQYF.